This paragraph covers one TCR beta chain sequence. The antigen remains unidentified. PCR was performed using 60 Vbeta and 13 Jbeta primers. TCRdb's copy holds only in-frame clones and misses some; the assay was immunoSEQ multiplex PCR. The data show more than 110,000 clones, roughly 80% seen once. The entry originates in a study of cytomegalovirus exposure and HLA in healthy donors. Whole-study context: In an early release, HLA-typed donors contributed approximately 80 million unique TCR sequences. Study-wide points: Cytomegalovirus status was reportedly diagnosed by the classifier with high sensitivity and specificity. In a later analysis, TCR association rates varied by HLA locus: DRB1 most, HLA-C fewest. Reportedly, fewer N-insertions than the approximately 680-donor mean appeared in an Asian-associated ancestry cluster in a later analysis.

This clonotype originated in a female donor in good health and CMV-seronegative. Specimen: PBMCs.

The CDR3 DNA sequence: TGTGCCACCAGCAGGCGGGATACAATGGACAATGAGCAGTTCTTC. This codes for CATSRRDTMDNEQFF. The rearrangement links TRBV15 to TRBJ2-1, with D perhaps TRBD2 (6 bases). Germline V lookup: CDR1 LNHNV, CDR2 YYDKDF (reference sequence). The length of the CDR3 is 15 residues. V was clipped by 3 bases and J by 5 bases, with 14 bases between them.